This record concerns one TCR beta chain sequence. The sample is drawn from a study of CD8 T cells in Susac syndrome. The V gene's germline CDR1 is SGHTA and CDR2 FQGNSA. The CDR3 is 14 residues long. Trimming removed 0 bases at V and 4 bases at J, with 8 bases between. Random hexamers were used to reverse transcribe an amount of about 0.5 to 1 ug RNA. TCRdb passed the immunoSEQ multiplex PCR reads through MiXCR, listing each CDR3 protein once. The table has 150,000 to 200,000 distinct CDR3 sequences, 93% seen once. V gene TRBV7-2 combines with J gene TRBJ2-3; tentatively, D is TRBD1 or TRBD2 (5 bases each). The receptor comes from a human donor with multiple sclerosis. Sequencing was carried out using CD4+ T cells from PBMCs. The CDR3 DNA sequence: TGTGCCAGCAGCTTAGCCCCGGGGCCAGATACGCAGTATTTT. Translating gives CASSLAPGPDTQYF.